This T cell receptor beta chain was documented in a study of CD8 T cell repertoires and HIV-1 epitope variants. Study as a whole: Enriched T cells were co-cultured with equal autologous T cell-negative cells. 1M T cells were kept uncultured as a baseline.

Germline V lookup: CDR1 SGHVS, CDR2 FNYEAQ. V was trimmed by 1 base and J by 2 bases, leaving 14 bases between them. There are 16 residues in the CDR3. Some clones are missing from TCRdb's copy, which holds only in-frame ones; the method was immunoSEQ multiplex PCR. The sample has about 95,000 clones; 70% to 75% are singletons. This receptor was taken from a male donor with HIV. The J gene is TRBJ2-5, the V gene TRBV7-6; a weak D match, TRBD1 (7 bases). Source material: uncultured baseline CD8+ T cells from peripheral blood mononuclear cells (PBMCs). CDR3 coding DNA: TGTGCCAGCAGCTTAGTGGGCGCAGGGGGGCAAGAGACCCAGTACTTC. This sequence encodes CASSLVGAGGQETQYF.